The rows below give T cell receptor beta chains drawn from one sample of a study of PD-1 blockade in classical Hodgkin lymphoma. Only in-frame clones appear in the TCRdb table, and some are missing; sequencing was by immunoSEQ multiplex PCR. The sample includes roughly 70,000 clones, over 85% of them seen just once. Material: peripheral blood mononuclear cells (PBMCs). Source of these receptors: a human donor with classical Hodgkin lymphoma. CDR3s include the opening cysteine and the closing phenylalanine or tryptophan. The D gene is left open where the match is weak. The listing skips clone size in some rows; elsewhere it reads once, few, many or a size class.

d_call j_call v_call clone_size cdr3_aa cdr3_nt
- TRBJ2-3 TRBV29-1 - CSVDWGRGSADTQYF TGCAGCGTTGATTGGGGGCGGGGGTCGGCAGATACGCAGTATTTT
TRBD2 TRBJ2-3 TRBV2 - CASRPPLAGGPDTQYF TGTGCCAGCAGGCCACCCTTAGCGGGGGGGCCAGATACGCAGTATTTT
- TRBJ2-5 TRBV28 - CASSPGTYTGTQYF TGTGCCAGCAGCCCAGGGACCTACACGGGGACCCAGTACTTC
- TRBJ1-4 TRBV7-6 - CASSSLGLEKLFF TGTGCCAGCAGCTCCCTTGGCCTGGAAAAACTGTTTTTT
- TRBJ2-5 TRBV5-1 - CASILEAGAIQETQYF TGCGCCAGCATCCTCGAGGCAGGGGCAATCCAAGAGACCCAGTACTTC
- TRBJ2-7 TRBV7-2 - CASSSLRGPNSYEQYF TGTGCCAGCAGCTCCTTACGGGGGCCAAACTCCTACGAGCAGTACTTC
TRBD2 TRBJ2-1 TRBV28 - CASTSLSGRGYNEQFF TGTGCCAGCACCTCACTCAGCGGGAGGGGATACAATGAGCAGTTCTTC
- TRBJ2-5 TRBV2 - CAREGMYQETQYF TGTGCCAGAGAGGGAATGTACCAAGAGACCCAGTACTTC
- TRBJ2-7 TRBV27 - CASSPSYEQYF TGTGCCAGCAGCCCCTCCTACGAGCAGTACTTC
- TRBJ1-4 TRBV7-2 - CASSLFTATNEKLFF TGTGCCAGCAGCTTGTTTACTGCAACTAATGAAAAACTGTTTTTT
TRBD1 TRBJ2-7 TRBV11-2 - CASSKWTGGYEQYF TGTGCCAGCAGCAAATGGACAGGAGGATACGAGCAGTACTTC
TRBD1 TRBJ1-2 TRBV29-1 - CSVEVTGSGYGYTF TGCAGCGTTGAGGTGACAGGGTCCGGCTATGGCTACACCTTC
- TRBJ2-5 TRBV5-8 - CASSWSVYQETQYF TGTGCCAGCAGCTGGTCAGTGTACCAAGAGACCCAGTACTTC
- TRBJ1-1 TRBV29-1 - CSVVSGYTEAFF TGCAGCGTTGTTTCTGGGTACACTGAAGCTTTCTTT
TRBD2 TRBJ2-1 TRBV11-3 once CASSTRSGRGYNEQFF TGTGCCAGCAGCACTCGGAGCGGGAGGGGGTACAATGAGCAGTTCTTC
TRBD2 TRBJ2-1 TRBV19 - CGSTDHPSGMGNEQFF TGTGGCAGTACAGACCACCCAAGCGGGATGGGTAATGAGCAGTTCTTC
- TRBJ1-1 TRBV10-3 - CAISEDTNTEAFF TGTGCCATCAGTGAGGATACGAACACTGAAGCTTTCTTT
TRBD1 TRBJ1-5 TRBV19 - CASSTLTGARGQPQHF TGTGCCAGTAGTACTCTGACAGGGGCTAGGGGTCAGCCCCAGCATTTT
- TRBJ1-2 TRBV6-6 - CASRFQELYGYTF TGTGCCAGCAGGTTTCAGGAGTTATATGGCTACACCTTC
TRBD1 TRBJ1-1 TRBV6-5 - CASRQDRERRAFF TGTGCCAGCAGACAAGACAGGGAAAGGAGGGCTTTCTTT
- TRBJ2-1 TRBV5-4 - CASSPSRQTGDNEQFF TGTGCCAGCAGCCCCTCTCGACAAACCGGGGACAATGAGCAGTTCTTC
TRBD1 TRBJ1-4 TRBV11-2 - CASSFGLTGNEKLFF TGTGCCAGCAGCTTCGGTTTGACAGGGAATGAAAAACTGTTTTTT
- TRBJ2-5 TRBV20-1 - CSAIDGTQYF TGCAGTGCTATCGATGGGACCCAGTACTTC
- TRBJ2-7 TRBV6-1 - CASSDLQGSSYEQYF TGTGCCAGCAGTGACCTACAGGGCAGCTCCTACGAGCAGTACTTC
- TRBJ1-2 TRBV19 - CASSTRTVRGYGYTF TGTGCCAGTAGTACCAGGACAGTCCGGGGCTATGGCTACACCTTC